The present TCR beta chain was sequenced within a study of shared clonotypes between healthy human individuals. Regarding the study as a whole: Unshared clonotypes carried lower generation probabilities than those common to all four donors. Only blood was sampled, and tissue TCR repertoires likely differ from blood ones.

Trimming stripped 0 bases from V and 0 bases from J, with 8 bases between. The CDR3 totals 15 residues. CDR1 is LGHNA and CDR2 is YSLEER in the germline V gene. With regard to this clone: Antigen specificity is unknown.

In the study's own analysis: Filtering differed for immunoSEQ, which gave only junction sequences without quality scores. The method was immunoSEQ multiplex PCR; TCRdb's version includes in-frame clones alone and lacks a portion of them. The V and J calls and clone size are taken from that table; D and trimming were inferred from the DNA. Of over a million clones listed, 96% are singletons. The sequence was collected from a man aged 25 to 40 in good health. Sequenced input: naive CD4+ T cells sorted from blood. The subset: CD45RA+ positively selected. The genes are TRBV4-3 and TRBJ1-2; D remains unclear. In nucleotides, the CDR3 is TGCGCCAGCAGCCAAGATCTACAGCCTAACTATGGCTACACCTTC. The encoded protein is CASSQDLQPNYGYTF.